A single sample is the source of the 2 T cell receptor beta chains below, sequenced in a study of cytomegalovirus exposure and HLA in healthy donors. Primers: 60 Vbeta forward and 13 Jbeta reverse. TCRdb's copy holds only in-frame clones and misses some; the assay was immunoSEQ multiplex PCR. The sample contains approximately 82,000 clones, roughly 9.1% of which appear only once. The sequenced sample consisted of PBMCs. The receptors derive from a man between 60 and 75 years old in good health and CMV-seropositive.

About this clone: The junction departs from germline at one end; a sequencing error may be responsible. The chain carries TRBV5-1 and TRBJ2-5, with TRBD2 matching 11 bases. CDR3 size: 16 residues. Germline CDR1 is SGHRS and CDR2 is YFSETQ. The CDR3: CASSLRTSGSQEAQYF. The CDR3 DNA reads as TGCGCCAGCAGCTTGAGGACTAGCGGGTCCCAAGAGGCCCAGTACTTC.

The chain is built from TRBV5-4 and TRBJ1-1; 7 bases align to TRBD1. V dropped 5 bases and J dropped 4; count of bases not matched to a gene: 5. Germline V CDR1 and CDR2: SGHNT, YYREEE (reference sequence). There are 13 residues in the CDR3. The CDR3 region has the DNA TGTGCCAGCAGAGACAGGGAGTCCACTGAAGCTTTCTTT. This gives the protein CASRDRESTEAFF.